This T cell receptor beta chain was observed in a study of T cell responses to AZD1222 COVID-19 vaccine (dated by TCRdb to 2020 to 2022). About the study as a whole: A total of about 240 trial participants underwent TCR sequencing, of whom about 200 received two doses of AZD1222 and around 25 received two doses of the MenACWY control vaccine. Trial participants were enrolled by age into subgroups of 18-55, 56-69 and 70-plus years, and around 150, 28 and 57 TCR-sequenced participants, respectively, were included in these subgroups. The research as a whole found: Because no day 14 peak-response samples were available, repertoires were characterized only after the peak T cell response. Nearly half of unique spike-specific TCRs reportedly recognized epitopes outside regions mutated in the B.1.351 and B.1.1.7 variants. In the small 56-69-year group, the increase in depth fell short of significance, most likely because of low power. A significant rise in spike-specific TCR breadth and depth was observed after two AZD1222 doses relative to day 0 and relative to MenACWY recipients. Participants were mostly white British and included more females than males, and it was suggested by the authors that clonal diversity may have been underestimated. Only a handful of AZD1222 recipients were SARS-CoV-2 seropositive at baseline, limiting conclusions about previously exposed vaccinees. The vaccine-associated CD4 TCRs covered the entire spike protein, and the dominant responses fell in regions 160-218 and 743-854.

Comments on this clone: Its binding antigen is unknown. The sample holds no much larger clone one base away, and base qualities are not on file.

From the germline V gene (reference sequence), CDR1 is SEHNR and CDR2 is FQNEAQ. Inclusive of the bounding cysteine and phenylalanine, the CDR3 is 14 residues long. Left in the record is the CDR3 DNA by itself, 42 bases read in frame from the first base. Deletion took 1 base off V and 11 bases off J, with a span of 14 bases between the germline ends. The CDR3 regions of human TCRbeta chains were analyzed by immunosequencing. The published analysis was carried out like this. TCRs in the repertoires were compared against a reference library of SARS-CoV-2-specific TCRs that had been generated with the MIRA antigen-specificity platform. Breadth meant the fraction of unique TCRs that were SARS-CoV-2-associated, whereas depth meant the fraction of total T cells that were SARS-CoV-2-associated. Using the MIRA data, every spike-specific TCR was mapped to the spike region that the TCR reacted to and assigned to either a CD4 or a CD8 class. Log10-transformed breadth and depth values were compared by one-way ANOVA with Sidak's multiple comparisons tests. Imported from immuneACCESS, the table was reduced by TCRdb to in-frame sequences with V and J called. These copies leave out some clones; in studies compared against another copy, an unresolved V gene accounts for under half, and the cause of the remainder is not known. The D gene and trimming were derived from the DNA, and the V and J assignments and clone size from that table. The table for this sample lists some 170,000 clones; under 95% of them were counted only once. The ten biggest clones cover 4.4% of the sample.

The sample's time point, from its label and the paper: baseline before first vaccination. Sample treatment or condition, as interpreted from the label and publication: meningococcal conjugate vaccine given as trial control. Vaccinee samples came from UK trials COV001 and COV002, including a single-blind randomized controlled phase 2/3 trial of AZD1222 (ChAdOx1 nCoV-19) in healthy adults. For TCRbeta chain sequencing, PBMC samples were collected from trial participants at day 0 and at day 28 after the second dose. The TCR sequence derives from an adult in good health. The sample in question was peripheral blood, obtained on day 0 of MenACWY control vaccination. The chain is encoded by TRBV7-9 joined to TRBJ1-4; there is no confident call for the D gene. DNA sequence: TGTGCCAGCAGCTTAGACGACTACTCGGGGAAACTGTTTTTT. Translated, it gives CASSLDDYSGKLFF.